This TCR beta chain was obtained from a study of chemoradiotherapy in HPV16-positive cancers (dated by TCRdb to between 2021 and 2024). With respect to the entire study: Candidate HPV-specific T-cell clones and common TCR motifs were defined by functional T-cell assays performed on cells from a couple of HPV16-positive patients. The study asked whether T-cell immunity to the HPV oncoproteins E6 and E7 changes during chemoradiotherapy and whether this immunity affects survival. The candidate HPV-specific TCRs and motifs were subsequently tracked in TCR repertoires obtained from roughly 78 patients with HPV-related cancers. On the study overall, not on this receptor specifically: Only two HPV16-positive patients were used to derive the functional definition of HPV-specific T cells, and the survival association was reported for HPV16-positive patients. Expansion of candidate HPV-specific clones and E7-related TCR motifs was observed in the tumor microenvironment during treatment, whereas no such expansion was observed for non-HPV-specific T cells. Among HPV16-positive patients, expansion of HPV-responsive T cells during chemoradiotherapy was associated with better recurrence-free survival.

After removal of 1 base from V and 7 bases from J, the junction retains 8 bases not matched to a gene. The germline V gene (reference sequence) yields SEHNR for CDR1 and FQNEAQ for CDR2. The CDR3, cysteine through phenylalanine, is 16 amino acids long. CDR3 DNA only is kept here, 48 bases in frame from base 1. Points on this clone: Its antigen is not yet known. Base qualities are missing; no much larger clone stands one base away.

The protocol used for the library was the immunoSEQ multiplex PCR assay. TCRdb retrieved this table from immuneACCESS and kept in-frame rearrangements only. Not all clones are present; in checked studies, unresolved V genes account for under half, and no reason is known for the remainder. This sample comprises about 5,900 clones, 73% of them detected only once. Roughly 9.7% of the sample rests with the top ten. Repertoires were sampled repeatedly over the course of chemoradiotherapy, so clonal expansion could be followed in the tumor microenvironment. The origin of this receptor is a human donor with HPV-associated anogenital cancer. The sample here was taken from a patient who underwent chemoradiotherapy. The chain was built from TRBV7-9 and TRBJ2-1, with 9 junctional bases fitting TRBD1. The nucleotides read TGTGCCAGCAGCTTAGAAGGGGGGACAGGGAGTAATGAGCAGTTCTTC. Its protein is CASSLEGGTGSNEQFF.